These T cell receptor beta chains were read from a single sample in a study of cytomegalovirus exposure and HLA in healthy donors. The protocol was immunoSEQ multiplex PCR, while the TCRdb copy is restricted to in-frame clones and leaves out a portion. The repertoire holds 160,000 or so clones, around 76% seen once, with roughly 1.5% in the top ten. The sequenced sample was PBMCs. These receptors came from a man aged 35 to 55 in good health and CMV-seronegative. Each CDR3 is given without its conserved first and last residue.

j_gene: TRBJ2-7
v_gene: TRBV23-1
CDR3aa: ASSKVTIAGAPYEQY

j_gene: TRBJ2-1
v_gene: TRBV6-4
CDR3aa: ASSDSASLAGGQF

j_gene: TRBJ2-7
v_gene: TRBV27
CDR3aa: ASSLYPSGALYEQY

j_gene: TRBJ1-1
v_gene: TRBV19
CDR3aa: ASSIAGGTEAF

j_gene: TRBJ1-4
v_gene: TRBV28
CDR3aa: ASSLGGMTNEKLF

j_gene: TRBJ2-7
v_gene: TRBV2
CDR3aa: ASSERTSGRDEQY

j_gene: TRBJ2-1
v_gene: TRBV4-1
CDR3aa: ASSQEPKRYYNEQF

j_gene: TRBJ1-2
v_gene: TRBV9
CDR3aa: ASSVGSPYYGYT

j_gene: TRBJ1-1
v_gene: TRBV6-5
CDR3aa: ASNKEAGLGAF

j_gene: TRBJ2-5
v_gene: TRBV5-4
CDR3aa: ASSRDRLQETQY

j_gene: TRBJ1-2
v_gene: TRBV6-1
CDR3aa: ASSSLQGYT

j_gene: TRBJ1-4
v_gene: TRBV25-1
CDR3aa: ASSEDRLGGEKLF

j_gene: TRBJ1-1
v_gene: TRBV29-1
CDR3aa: SVEDRRGNTEAF

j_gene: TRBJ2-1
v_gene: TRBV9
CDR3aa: ASSILWGQGNEQF

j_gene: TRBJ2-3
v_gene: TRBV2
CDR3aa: ASPGQDADTQY

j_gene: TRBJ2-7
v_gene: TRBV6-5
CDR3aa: ASLGAPAEQY

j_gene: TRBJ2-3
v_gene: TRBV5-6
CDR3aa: ASSAQGPDTQY

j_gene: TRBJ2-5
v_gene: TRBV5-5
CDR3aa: ASSLGLAGAGQETQY

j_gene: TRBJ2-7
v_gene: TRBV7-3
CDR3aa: ASSRGGTQGYEQY

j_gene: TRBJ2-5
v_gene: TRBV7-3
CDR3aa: ASSLGRLAGAETQY

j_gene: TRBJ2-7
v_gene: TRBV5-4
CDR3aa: ASSFGQGPLSSYEQY

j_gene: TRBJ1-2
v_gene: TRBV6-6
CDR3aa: ASSPYIPNYGYT

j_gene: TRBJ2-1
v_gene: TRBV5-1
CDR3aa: ASSPLPVAGGFYNEQF

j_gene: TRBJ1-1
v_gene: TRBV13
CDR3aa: ASSLAMVAVGAF

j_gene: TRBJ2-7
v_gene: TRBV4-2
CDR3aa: ASSHQGLLTYEQY

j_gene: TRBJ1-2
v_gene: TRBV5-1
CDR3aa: ASSLVGGSQGYT

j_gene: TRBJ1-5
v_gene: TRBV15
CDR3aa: ATSTLGQGQPQH

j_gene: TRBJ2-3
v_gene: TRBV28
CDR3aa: ASSLGLAGTDTQY

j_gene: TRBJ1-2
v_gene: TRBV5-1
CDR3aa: ASSLAADRDYGYT

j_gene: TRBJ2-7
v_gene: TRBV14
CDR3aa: ASRGPGYEQY

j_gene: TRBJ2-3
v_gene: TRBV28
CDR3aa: ASTTGVGWTDTQY

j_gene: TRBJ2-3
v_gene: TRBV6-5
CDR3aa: ASRDTSDTQY

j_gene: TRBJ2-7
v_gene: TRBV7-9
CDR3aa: ASTPPASYEQY

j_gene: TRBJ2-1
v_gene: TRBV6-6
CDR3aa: ASSYDRGARNEQF

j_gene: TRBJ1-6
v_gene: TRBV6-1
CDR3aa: ASKDRINSPLH

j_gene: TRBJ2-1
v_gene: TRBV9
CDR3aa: ASSVSGSPSYNEQF

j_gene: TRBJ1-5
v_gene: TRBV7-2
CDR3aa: ASSLYGTYSNQPQH

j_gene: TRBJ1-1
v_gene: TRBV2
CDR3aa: ASSELRSNTEAF

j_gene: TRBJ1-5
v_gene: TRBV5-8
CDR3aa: ASSLERANNQPQH

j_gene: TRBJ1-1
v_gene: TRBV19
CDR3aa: ASRNRRGLETEAF

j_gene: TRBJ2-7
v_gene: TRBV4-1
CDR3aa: ASSQDTSYEQY

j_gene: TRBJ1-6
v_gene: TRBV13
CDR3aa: ASSLGHGQGSSPLH

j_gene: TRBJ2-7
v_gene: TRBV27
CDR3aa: ASSSMGTSGRVYEQY

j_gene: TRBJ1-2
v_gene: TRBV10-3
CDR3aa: AINAGTGASGYT

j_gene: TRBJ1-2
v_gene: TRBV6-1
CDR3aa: ASSDPYKYGYT

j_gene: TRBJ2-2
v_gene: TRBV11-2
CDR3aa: ASSLGLTNTGELF

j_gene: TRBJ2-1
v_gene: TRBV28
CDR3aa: ASSLPSRTSGRNDEQF

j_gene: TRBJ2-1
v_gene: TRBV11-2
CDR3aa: ASSAAGLYNEQF

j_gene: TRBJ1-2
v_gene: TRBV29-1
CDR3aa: SARTGQGAEGYT

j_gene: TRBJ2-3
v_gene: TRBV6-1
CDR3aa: ASGGRFTVADTQY

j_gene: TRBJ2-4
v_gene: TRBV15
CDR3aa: ATSMRGQIIAKNIQY

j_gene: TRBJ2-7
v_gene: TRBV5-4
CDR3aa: ASSAPQAHEQY

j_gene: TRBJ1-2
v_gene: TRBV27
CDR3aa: ASSYRGYGYT

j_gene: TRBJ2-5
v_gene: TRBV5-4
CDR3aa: ASSLRTIGETQY

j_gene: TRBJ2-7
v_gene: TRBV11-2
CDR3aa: ASSLGPWVLRSYEQY

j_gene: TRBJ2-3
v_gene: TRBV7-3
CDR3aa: ASSYSNLAGGTDTQY

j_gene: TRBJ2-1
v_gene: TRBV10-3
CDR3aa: AISEQNDNEQF

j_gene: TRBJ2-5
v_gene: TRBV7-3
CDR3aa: ASSLGGREGQETQY

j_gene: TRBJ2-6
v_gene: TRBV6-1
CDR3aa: ATLGGLAGANVLT

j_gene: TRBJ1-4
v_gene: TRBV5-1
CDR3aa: ASSFEGVREKLF